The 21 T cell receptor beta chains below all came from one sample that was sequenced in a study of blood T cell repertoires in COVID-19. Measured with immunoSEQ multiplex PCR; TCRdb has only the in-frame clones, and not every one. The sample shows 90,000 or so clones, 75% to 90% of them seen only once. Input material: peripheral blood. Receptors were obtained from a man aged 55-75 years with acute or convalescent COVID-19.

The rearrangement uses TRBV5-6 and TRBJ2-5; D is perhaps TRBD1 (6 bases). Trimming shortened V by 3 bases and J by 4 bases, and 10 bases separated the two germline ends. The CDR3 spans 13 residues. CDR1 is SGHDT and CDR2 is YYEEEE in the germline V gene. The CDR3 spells CASSSNRAETQYF. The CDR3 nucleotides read TGTGCCAGCAGCTCCAACAGGGCAGAGACCCAGTACTTC.

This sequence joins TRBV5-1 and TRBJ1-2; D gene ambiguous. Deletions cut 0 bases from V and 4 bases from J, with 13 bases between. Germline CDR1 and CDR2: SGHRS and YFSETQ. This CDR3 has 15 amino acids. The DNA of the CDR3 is TGCGCCAGCAGCTTGGCCGAGCCCCGGGGCTATGGCTACACCTTC. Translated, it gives CASSLAEPRGYGYTF.

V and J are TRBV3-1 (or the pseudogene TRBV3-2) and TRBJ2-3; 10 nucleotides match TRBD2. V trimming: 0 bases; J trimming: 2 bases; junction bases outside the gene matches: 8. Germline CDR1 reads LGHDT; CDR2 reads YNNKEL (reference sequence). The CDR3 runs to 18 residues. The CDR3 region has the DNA TGTGCCAGCAGCCAAGATTGGGCTAGCGGGGGATTCACAGATACGCAGTATTTT. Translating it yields CASSQDWASGGFTDTQYF.

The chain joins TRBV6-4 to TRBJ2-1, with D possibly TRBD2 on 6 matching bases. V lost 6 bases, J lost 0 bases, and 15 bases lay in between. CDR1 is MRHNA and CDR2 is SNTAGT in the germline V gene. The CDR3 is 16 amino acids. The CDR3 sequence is CASSEFGSSSYNEQFF. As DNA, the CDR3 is TGTGCCAGCAGCGAATTCGGGAGCAGCTCCTACAATGAGCAGTTCTTC.

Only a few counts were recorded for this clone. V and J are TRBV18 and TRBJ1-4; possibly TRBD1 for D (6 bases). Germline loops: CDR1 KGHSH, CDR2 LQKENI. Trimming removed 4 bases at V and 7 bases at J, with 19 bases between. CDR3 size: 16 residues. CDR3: CASSLTRGAGGEKLFF. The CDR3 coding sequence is TGTGCCAGCTCACTAACCAGGGGAGCCGGCGGTGAAAAACTGTTTTTT.

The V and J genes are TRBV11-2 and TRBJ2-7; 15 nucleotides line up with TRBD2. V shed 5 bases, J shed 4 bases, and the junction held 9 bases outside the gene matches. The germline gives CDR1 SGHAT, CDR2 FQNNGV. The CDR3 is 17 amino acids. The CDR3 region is CASSPNGLAGGRYEQYF. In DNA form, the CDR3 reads TGTGCCAGCAGCCCCAACGGACTAGCGGGGGGGCGATACGAGCAGTACTTC.

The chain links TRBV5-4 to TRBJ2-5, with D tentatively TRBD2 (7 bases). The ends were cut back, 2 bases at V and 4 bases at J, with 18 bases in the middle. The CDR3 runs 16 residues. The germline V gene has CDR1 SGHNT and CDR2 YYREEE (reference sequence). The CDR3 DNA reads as TGTGCCAGCAGCTTAAAAGCACCGGGGGGCGGAGAGACCCAGTACTTC. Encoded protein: CASSLKAPGGGETQYF.

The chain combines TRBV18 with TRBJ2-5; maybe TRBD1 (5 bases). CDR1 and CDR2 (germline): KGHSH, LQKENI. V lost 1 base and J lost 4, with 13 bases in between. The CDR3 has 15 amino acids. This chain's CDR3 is CASSPRGLPSETQYF. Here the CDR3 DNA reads TGTGCCAGCTCACCACGGGGCCTTCCTTCAGAGACCCAGTACTTC.

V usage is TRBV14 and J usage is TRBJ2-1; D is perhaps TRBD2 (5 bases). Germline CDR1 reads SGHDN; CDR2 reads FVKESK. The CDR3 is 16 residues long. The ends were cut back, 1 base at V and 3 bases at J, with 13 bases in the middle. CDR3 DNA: TGTGCCAGCAGCCAAGCGGAGCGGTCCTACTACAATGAGCAGTTCTTC. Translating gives CASSQAERSYYNEQFF.

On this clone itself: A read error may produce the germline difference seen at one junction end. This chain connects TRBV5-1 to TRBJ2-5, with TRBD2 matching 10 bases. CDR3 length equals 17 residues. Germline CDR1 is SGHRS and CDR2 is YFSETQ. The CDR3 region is CASSLLASGSQQGTQYF. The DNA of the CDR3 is TGCGCCAGCAGCCTGTTGGCTAGCGGGAGCCAGCAAGGGACCCAGTACTTC.

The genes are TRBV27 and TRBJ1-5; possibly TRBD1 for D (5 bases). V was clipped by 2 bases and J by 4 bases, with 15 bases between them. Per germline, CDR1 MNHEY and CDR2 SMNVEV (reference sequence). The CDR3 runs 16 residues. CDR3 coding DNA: TGTGCCAGCAGTTTAATGGGAGGGGTAGGAAATCAGCCCCAGCATTTT. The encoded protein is CASSLMGGVGNQPQHF.

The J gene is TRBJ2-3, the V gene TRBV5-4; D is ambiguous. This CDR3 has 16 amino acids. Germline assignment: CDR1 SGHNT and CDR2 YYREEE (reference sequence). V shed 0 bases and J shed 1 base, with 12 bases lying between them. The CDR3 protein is CASSLAGLARTDTQYF. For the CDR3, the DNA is TGTGCCAGCAGCTTGGCCGGGTTAGCTCGCACAGATACGCAGTATTTT.

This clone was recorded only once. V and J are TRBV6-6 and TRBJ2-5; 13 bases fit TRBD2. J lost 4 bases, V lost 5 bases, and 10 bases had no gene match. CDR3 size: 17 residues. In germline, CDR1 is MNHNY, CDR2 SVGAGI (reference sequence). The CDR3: CASSRLAGGRRGETQYF. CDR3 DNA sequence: TGTGCCAGCAGTCGACTAGCGGGAGGAAGAAGGGGAGAGACCCAGTACTTC.

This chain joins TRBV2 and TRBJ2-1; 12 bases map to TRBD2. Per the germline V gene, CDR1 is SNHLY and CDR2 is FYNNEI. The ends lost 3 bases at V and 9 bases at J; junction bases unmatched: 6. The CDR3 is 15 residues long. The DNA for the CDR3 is TGTGCCAGCAGTGAGGGTCTAGCGGGGGGGCGTGAGCAGTTCTTC. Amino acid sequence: CASSEGLAGGREQFF.

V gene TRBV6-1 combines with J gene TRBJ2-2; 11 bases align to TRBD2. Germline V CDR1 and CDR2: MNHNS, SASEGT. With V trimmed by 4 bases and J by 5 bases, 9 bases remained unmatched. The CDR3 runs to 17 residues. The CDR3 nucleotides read TGTGCCAGCAGTGCGATTAGCGGGGGGGTCAGAACCGGGGAGCTGTTTTTT. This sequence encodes CASSAISGGVRTGELFF.

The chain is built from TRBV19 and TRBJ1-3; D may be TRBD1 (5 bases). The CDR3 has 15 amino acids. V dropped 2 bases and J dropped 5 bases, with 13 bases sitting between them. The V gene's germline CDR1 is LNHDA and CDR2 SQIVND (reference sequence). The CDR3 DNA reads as TGTGCCAGTAGTATACGCGGGACCGTAAGAAACACCATATATTTT. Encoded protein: CASSIRGTVRNTIYF.

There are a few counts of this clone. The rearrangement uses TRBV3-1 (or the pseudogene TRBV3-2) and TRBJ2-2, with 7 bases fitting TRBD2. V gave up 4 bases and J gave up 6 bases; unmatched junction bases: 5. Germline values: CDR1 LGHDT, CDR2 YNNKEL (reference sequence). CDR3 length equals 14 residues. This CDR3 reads CASSLNAGAGELFF. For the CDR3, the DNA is TGTGCCAGCAGCCTTAACGCGGGGGCCGGGGAGCTGTTTTTT.

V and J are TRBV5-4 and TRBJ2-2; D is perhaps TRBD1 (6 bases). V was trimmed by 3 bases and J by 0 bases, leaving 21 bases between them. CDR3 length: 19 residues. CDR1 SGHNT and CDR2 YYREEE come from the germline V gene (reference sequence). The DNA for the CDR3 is TGTGCCAGCAGCTCGGGCCTCCTTAACAGGGCGGCGAACACCGGGGAGCTGTTTTTT. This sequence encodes CASSSGLLNRAANTGELFF. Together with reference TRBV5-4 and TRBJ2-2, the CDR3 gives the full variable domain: ETGVTQSPTHLIKTRGQQVTLRCSSQSGHNTVSWYQQALGQGPQFIFQYYREEENGRGNFPPRFSGLQFPNYSSELNVNALELDDSALYLCASSSGLLNRAANTGELFFGEGSRLTVL.

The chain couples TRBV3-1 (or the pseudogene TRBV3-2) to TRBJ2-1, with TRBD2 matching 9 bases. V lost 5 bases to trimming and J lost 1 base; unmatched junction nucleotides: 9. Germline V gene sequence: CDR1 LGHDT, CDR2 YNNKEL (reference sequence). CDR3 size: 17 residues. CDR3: CASSSPRLAASYNEQFF. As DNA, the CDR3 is TGTGCCAGCAGCTCTCCACGACTAGCGGCTTCCTACAATGAGCAGTTCTTC.

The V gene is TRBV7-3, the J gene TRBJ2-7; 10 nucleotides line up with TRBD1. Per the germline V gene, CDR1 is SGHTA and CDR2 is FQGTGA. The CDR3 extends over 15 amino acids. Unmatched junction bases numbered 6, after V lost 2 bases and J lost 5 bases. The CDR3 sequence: CASSLAGTGVHEQYF. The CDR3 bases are TGTGCCAGCAGCTTAGCCGGGACAGGGGTCCACGAGCAGTACTTC.

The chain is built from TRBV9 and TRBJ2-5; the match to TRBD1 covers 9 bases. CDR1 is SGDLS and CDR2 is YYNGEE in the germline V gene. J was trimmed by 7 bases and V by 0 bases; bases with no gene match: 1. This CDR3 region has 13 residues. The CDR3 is CASSVEGQGTQYF. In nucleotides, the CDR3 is TGTGCCAGCAGCGTAGAGGGACAGGGGACCCAGTACTTC.